Listed below are T cell receptor beta chains from one sample, sequenced in a study of shared clonotypes between healthy human individuals. Some clones are missing from TCRdb's copy, which holds only in-frame ones; the method was immunoSEQ multiplex PCR. The sample records over 2 million clones, about 95% being singletons. Sequencing input: naive CD4+ T cells sorted from blood. These receptor sequences come from a man aged 18 to 30 in good health. Each CDR3 is given with its conserved first and last residue. Fields, in order: V gene, J gene, CDR3 protein.

v_call: TRBV10-3; j_call: TRBJ2-3; cdr3_aa: CAISESFGTDTQYF
v_call: TRBV7-9; j_call: TRBJ1-5; cdr3_aa: CASSRDRAHEPQHF
v_call: TRBV28; j_call: TRBJ2-7; cdr3_aa: CASSPAGMTGNEQYF
v_call: TRBV5-1; j_call: TRBJ2-3; cdr3_aa: CASSLSLDTQYF
v_call: TRBV6-5; j_call: TRBJ2-1; cdr3_aa: CASSLTGGTRNEQFF
v_call: TRBV2; j_call: TRBJ2-7; cdr3_aa: CASRRDRGLYEQYF
v_call: TRBV7-2; j_call: TRBJ2-2; cdr3_aa: CASSITITGELFF
v_call: TRBV6-6; j_call: TRBJ2-2; cdr3_aa: CASSYSSANTGELFF
v_call: TRBV5-1; j_call: TRBJ1-1; cdr3_aa: CASSSGGPNTEAFF
v_call: TRBV25-1; j_call: TRBJ1-1; cdr3_aa: CASSVSPGFYTEAFF
v_call: TRBV13; j_call: TRBJ1-3; cdr3_aa: CASSPHGQGRMIGSGNTIYF
v_call: TRBV28; j_call: TRBJ2-7; cdr3_aa: CARTASGNYEQYF
v_call: TRBV6-6; j_call: TRBJ1-4; cdr3_aa: CASSPGSAKREKLFF
v_call: TRBV4-1; j_call: TRBJ2-7; cdr3_aa: CASSQAGWYEQYF
v_call: TRBV11-2; j_call: TRBJ2-3; cdr3_aa: CASSTQGPTDTQYF
v_call: TRBV7-2; j_call: TRBJ2-7; cdr3_aa: CASSLEAALSYEQYF
v_call: TRBV27; j_call: TRBJ2-2; cdr3_aa: CASSLYRGVGGELFF
v_call: TRBV19; j_call: TRBJ1-1; cdr3_aa: CASSIGNGQLNTEAFF
v_call: TRBV5-4; j_call: TRBJ2-2; cdr3_aa: CASSLGPGGNTGELFF
v_call: TRBV9; j_call: TRBJ2-5; cdr3_aa: CASSSKAGTSEGTQYF
v_call: TRBV7-2; j_call: TRBJ2-1; cdr3_aa: CASSLWGSGSNEQFF
v_call: TRBV28; j_call: TRBJ2-5; cdr3_aa: CASSLRTGGQETQYF